This TCR beta chain was retrieved from a study of T cell responses to AZD1222 COVID-19 vaccine. Findings and caveats of the study: Reports say nearly half of spike-specific TCRs go after unmutated variant regions.

After removal of 2 bases from V and 0 bases from J, the junction contained 6 bases not matched to a gene. The CDR3 is made up of 16 amino acids. The germline V gene encodes CDR1 MNHNY and CDR2 SVGAGI (reference sequence). Produced via immunoSEQ multiplex PCR; TCRdb's table is partial and in-frame only. The sample carries 87,000 or so clones, about 90% recorded once. Of note for this clone: The antigen is not known.

The origin of this receptor is an adult in good health. This material consisted of peripheral blood, taken on day 0 of AZD1222 vaccination. This chain connects TRBV6-6 to TRBJ1-1; the match to TRBD1 covers 7 bases. CDR3 nucleotides: TGTGCCAGCAGTTACCCACAGGGGCGGATGAACACTGAAGCTTTCTTT. This sequence encodes CASSYPQGRMNTEAFF.